What follows are 18 T cell receptor beta chains derived from one specimen sequenced in a study of T cell responses to AZD1222 COVID-19 vaccine. Sequencing was performed with immunoSEQ multiplex PCR; in TCRdb, only in-frame clones are kept and a portion is missing. The data contain over 50,000 clones, more than 75% of them singletons. The source was peripheral blood, collected 28 days after the second AZD1222 dose. All receptors come from an adult who received the AZD1222 COVID-19 vaccine.

This clone came up a few times. The chain recombines TRBV14 with TRBJ2-1; D is undetermined. This CDR3 region has 15 residues. Trimming took off 0 bases at V and 4 bases at J, with 10 bases between the two ends. Looked up from germline, CDR1 is SGHDN and CDR2 is FVKESK. For the CDR3, the DNA is TGTGCCAGCAGCCAAGATCGCCGGAGTTACAATGAGCAGTTCTTC. It is translated as CASSQDRRSYNEQFF.

Only one count was recorded for this clone. Other DNA sequences in this specimen translate into the identical CDR3. The chain has TRBV6-5 and TRBJ2-3; D perhaps matches TRBD1 (6 bases). V was clipped by 5 bases and J by 0 bases, with 9 bases between them. This CDR3 is 14 amino acids long. Germline lookup yields CDR1 MNHEY and CDR2 SVGAGI. The CDR3 DNA follows: TGTGCCAGCAGTCGGACAGCGAGCACAGATACGCAGTATTTT. Translation gives CASSRTASTDTQYF.

The genes are TRBV3-1 (or the pseudogene TRBV3-2) and TRBJ1-3; TRBD1 matches at 9 bases. V gave up 6 bases and J gave up 4 bases; unmatched junction bases: 4. Germline-derived CDR1 and CDR2 are LGHDT and YNNKEL (reference sequence). CDR3 length: 14 residues. The DNA for the CDR3 is TGTGCCAGCAGAGCGGGGACAGGGGGAAACACCATATATTTT. This gives the protein CASRAGTGGNTIYF.

This clone was detected once. The chain uses TRBV19 and TRBJ1-5; D perhaps matches TRBD1 (6 bases). This CDR3 comprises 15 residues. CDR1 is LNHDA, CDR2 SQIVND, per germline (reference sequence). V was clipped by 9 bases and J by 4 bases, with 19 bases between them. The CDR3 DNA reads TGTGCCAGCAGATACGGCCGGGACATGAATCAGCCCCAGCATTTT. This translates into CASRYGRDMNQPQHF.

CDR3 sequence: CATSDRITGTGSDEQFF. The CDR3 DNA sequence: TGTGCCACCAGTGACCGGATAACCGGGACAGGGTCCGATGAGCAGTTCTTC. This chain uses TRBV24-1 with TRBJ2-1, with 9 nucleotides matching TRBD1. The CDR3 runs 17 residues. The J segment lost 8 bases and the V segment lost 4 bases, leaving 14 bases of the junction unmatched. Germline V gene data show CDR1 as KGHDR and CDR2 as SFDVKD.

The CDR3: CASSSRPGQSTDTQYF. The CDR3, as DNA: TGTGCCAGCAGCTCTCGCCCGGGACAGAGCACAGATACGCAGTATTTT. This chain joins TRBV7-6 and TRBJ2-3; TRBD1 matches 7 bases. CDR1 is SGHVS and CDR2 is FNYEAQ in the germline V gene. The CDR3 sequence is 16 residues long. Germline trimming cut 4 bases from V and 0 bases from J; bases unmatched to any gene: 7. The full variable domain, with the rest looked up from reference TRBV7-6 and TRBJ2-3, is GAGVSQSPRYKVTKRGQDVALRCDPISGHVSLYWYRQALGQGPEFLTYFNYEAQQDKSGLPNDRFSAERPEGSISTLTIQRTEQRDSAMYRCASSSRPGQSTDTQYFGPGTRLTVL.

V is TRBV27 and J is TRBJ1-6; maybe TRBD1 (5 bases). The V end was cut by 3 bases, the J end by 5 bases, with 8 bases between. CDR3 size: 14 residues. CDR1 MNHEY and CDR2 SMNVEV come from the germline V gene (reference sequence). The CDR3 DNA sequence: TGTGCCAGCAGTTTCAACAGGCATAATTCACCCCTCCACTTT. The encoded protein is CASSFNRHNSPLHF.

This chain joins TRBV5-1 and TRBJ1-1; possible D gene TRBD1, 5 bases. The CDR3 consists of 15 residues. The V and J ends lost 0 bases and 0 bases respectively, with 9 bases between them. In germline, CDR1 is SGHRS, CDR2 YFSETQ. The chain's CDR3 is CASSLVGGVNTEAFF. CDR3 nucleotide sequence: TGCGCCAGCAGCTTGGTCGGGGGGGTGAACACTGAAGCTTTCTTT.

V is TRBV30 and J is TRBJ2-7, with D unresolved. Germline CDR1 and CDR2: GTSNPN and SVGIG (reference sequence). The V end was cut by 1 base, the J end by 5 bases, with 6 bases between. This CDR3 region has 11 residues. Here the CDR3 reads CAWSALHEQYF. The CDR3 nucleotides read TGTGCCTGGAGTGCTCTCCACGAGCAGTACTTC.

The V gene is TRBV5-6, the J gene TRBJ2-2; D call uncertain. Trimming left V 0 bases short and J 4 bases short, with 7 bases between. Germline assignment: CDR1 SGHDT and CDR2 YYEEEE. The CDR3 is 14 residues long. The CDR3 DNA is TGTGCCAGCAGCTTGGTGACGCCCACCGGGGAGCTGTTTTTT. Residues: CASSLVTPTGELFF.

This clone was observed once. The chain combines TRBV5-5 with TRBJ1-2; D is unclear. The germline V and J ends were trimmed by 6 bases and 7 bases, with 13 bases remaining between them. This CDR3 spans 12 amino acids. Germline-derived CDR1 and CDR2 are SGHKS and YYEKEE (reference sequence). In DNA form, the CDR3 reads TGTGCCAGCATATATGCGGGAGGTGGCTACACCTTC. Translated, it gives CASIYAGGGYTF.

This clone appeared a single time. This sequence joins TRBV11-3 and TRBJ2-3, with TRBD2 identical over 12 bases. The V segment lost 5 bases and the J segment 3 bases; nucleotides outside the gene matches: 6. The V gene's germline CDR1 is SGHNT and CDR2 YENEEA. The CDR3 is made up of 16 amino acids. Here the CDR3 reads CASSTRTSGTTDTQYF. Here the CDR3 DNA reads TGTGCCAGCAGCACGAGGACTAGCGGGACAACAGATACGCAGTATTTT.

The CDR3 sequence: CASSLASTDTQYF. The CDR3, as DNA: TGTGCCAGCAGCTTGGCTAGCACAGATACGCAGTATTTT. V and J are TRBV5-4 and TRBJ2-3; unclear D gene. V was pared by 0 bases and J by 0 bases, with 2 bases between. CDR1 and CDR2 (germline): SGHNT, YYREEE (reference sequence). The CDR3 sequence is 13 residues long.

The chain couples TRBV7-2 to TRBJ2-7; weak D call: TRBD1 (5 bases). Germline V CDR1 and CDR2: SGHTA, FQGNSA. The CDR3 sequence is 11 residues long. V lost 5 bases to trimming and J lost 4 bases, with 6 bases between them. CDR3 coding DNA: TGTGCCAGCAGCAACAGGTACGAGCAGTACTTC. It encodes CASSNRYEQYF.

CDR3 sequence reads: CAISEYGGSYNEQFF. DNA for the CDR3: TGTGCCATCAGTGAGTACGGGGGCTCCTACAATGAGCAGTTCTTC. The chain uses TRBV10-3 and TRBJ2-1; the D gene is possibly TRBD2 (6 bases). Trimming removed 1 base at V and 0 bases at J, with 7 bases between. This CDR3 comprises 15 residues. Germline loops: CDR1 ENHRY, CDR2 SYGVKD.

The chain employs TRBV24-1 and TRBJ2-5, with TRBD2 matching over 10 bases. The CDR3 spans 15 residues. Looked up from germline, CDR1 is KGHDR and CDR2 is SFDVKD. Trimming removed 3 bases from V and 2 bases from J; junction bases left unmatched: 2. CDR3 sequence reads: CATSDVTSGQETQYF. DNA for the CDR3: TGTGCCACCAGTGATGTGACTAGCGGGCAAGAGACCCAGTACTTC.

The chain joins TRBV14 to TRBJ2-5, with D maybe TRBD1 (5 bases). Germline assignment: CDR1 SGHDN and CDR2 FVKESK. The CDR3 is made up of 15 amino acids. V was trimmed by 4 bases and J by 0 bases, leaving 12 bases between them. The CDR3 DNA is TGTGCCAGCAGCCCTCAGACAGTGTACCAAGAGACCCAGTACTTC. It encodes CASSPQTVYQETQYF.

As DNA, the CDR3 is TGTGCCAGCACCCTCGAGGGGACTAGACTCAACAATGAGCAGTTCTTC. It translates to CASTLEGTRLNNEQFF. The rearrangement links TRBV28 to TRBJ2-1; TRBD2 aligns across 8 bases. This CDR3 is built from 16 residues. J was trimmed by 5 bases and V by 7 bases; bases with no gene match: 13. CDR1 is MDHEN and CDR2 is SYDVKM in the germline V gene.